The clone carrying this T cell receptor beta chain was seen a few times. The antigen is not known. These data belong to a study of blood T cells in healthy people across ages. Study-level points and caveats: Versus aged donors, long-lived donors had higher diversity and more naive CD4+ cells. Possibly, changes in expanded clonotypes were confounded because donor CMV status was unknown. In older individuals, TCR beta diversity per million T cells was lower, falling roughly linearly with age.

The CDR3 length is 14 residues. After removal of 5 bases from V and 4 bases from J, the junction contained 6 bases not matched to a gene. CDR1 is SQVTM and CDR2 is ANQGSEA in the germline V gene. Through a sample-barcoded 5' primer and a J-beta primer mix, a second PCR was run for roughly 6 to 11 cycles. A template-switch adaptor containing 12 random nucleotides labeled each cDNA molecule. From the 5' RACE reads, TCRdb called clonotypes with MiXCR, one entry per CDR3 protein. The sample gives about 680,000 distinct CDR3 sequences, around 45% of which show up once; roughly 34% is in the top ten. This rearrangement joins TRBV29-1 to TRBJ2-1, with 9 nucleotides matching TRBD2. The sequencing input was blood. The receptor was derived from a woman aged 60-75 years in good health. The CDR3 spells CSVRAGGNYNEQFF. The CDR3 DNA follows: TGCAGCGTTCGGGCGGGAGGGAATTACAATGAGCAGTTCTTC.